The 20 T cell receptor beta chains reported below all come from one sample, sequenced in a study of CD8 T cells in Susac syndrome. Random hexamers were used to reverse transcribe the RNA input (about 0.45 to 1 ug). Each CDR3 protein is one row after TCRdb ran MiXCR on the immunoSEQ multiplex PCR reads. The sample lists some 170,000 distinct CDR3 sequences; just over 90% were seen once. What was sequenced was CD4+ T cells from PBMCs. These receptors came from a human donor in good health.

The genes are TRBV12-3 or TRBV12-4 and TRBJ1-4; 10 nucleotides agree with TRBD1. This CDR3 is built from 13 residues. J lost 7 bases, V lost 5 bases, and 1 base had no gene match. The CDR3 sequence: CASSGDRGEKLFF. The CDR3 bases are TGTGCCAGCAGTGGGGACAGGGGTGAAAAACTGTTTTTT.

The chain joins TRBV20-1 to TRBJ1-2, with D uncertain. Germline CDR1 DFQATT, CDR2 SNEGSKA (reference sequence). V lost 5 bases and J lost 2, with 12 bases in between. The CDR3 is made up of 13 amino acids. In nucleotides, the CDR3 is TGCAGTGCTCCCGGGGAGGGAAACTATGGCTACACCTTC. Translation: CSAPGEGNYGYTF.

The chain employs TRBV3-1 and TRBJ1-1; the match to TRBD1 covers 10 bases. Germline CDR1 reads LGHDT; CDR2 reads YNNKEL (reference sequence). This CDR3 contains 14 residues. V lost 3 bases and J lost 6; bases outside the gene matches: 4. The CDR3 spells CASSQRDRGAEAFF. CDR3 coding DNA: TGTGCCAGCAGCCAGAGGGACAGGGGTGCTGAAGCTTTCTTT.

The genes are TRBV5-4 and TRBJ1-2; D is unclear. The CDR3 has 15 amino acids. Trimming took 4 bases from V and 2 from J, leaving 15 bases between them. CDR1 and CDR2 from the germline V gene are SGHNT and YYREEE (reference sequence). In nucleotides, the CDR3 is TGTGCCAGCAGCCCCGGGCCAAACGGGAACTATGGCTACACCTTC. Protein: CASSPGPNGNYGYTF.

V is TRBV2 and J is TRBJ1-1; D remains ambiguous. Between the trimmed V and J ends, which lost 8 bases and 3 bases, there was a span of 16 bases. CDR3 length equals 14 residues. The germline V gene has CDR1 SNHLY and CDR2 FYNNEI. Here the CDR3 reads CASSAVGTYTEAFF. The DNA of the CDR3 is TGTGCCAGCTCCGCGGTGGGAACTTACACTGAAGCTTTCTTT.

The chain joins TRBV7-6 to TRBJ1-1; the match to TRBD1 covers 7 bases. CDR1 and CDR2 from the germline V gene are SGHVS and FNYEAQ. This CDR3 is 13 amino acids long. J gave up 7 bases and V 2 bases, and 4 bases lay outside the gene matches. CDR3 DNA: TGTGCCAGCAGCTTAAGGGACAGAAATGAAGCTTTCTTT. It encodes CASSLRDRNEAFF.

This chain links TRBV5-1 with TRBJ1-4, with unresolved D. Between the trimmed V and J ends, which lost 5 bases and 0 bases, there was a span of 14 bases. The germline V gene has CDR1 SGHRS and CDR2 YFSETQ. This CDR3 is 16 amino acids long. CDR3 DNA: TGCGCCAGCAGGTACCGAGCGGATGCAACTAATGAAAAACTGTTTTTT. Protein sequence: CASRYRADATNEKLFF.

CDR3 nucleotides: TGTGCCACCAGCAGAGAGGCGGGCAGGGGCGGTGGCTACACCTTC. It is translated as CATSREAGRGGGYTF. The chain recombines TRBV15 with TRBJ1-2; D is possibly TRBD1 (6 bases). The CDR3 has 15 amino acids. Per the germline V gene, CDR1 is LNHNV and CDR2 is YYDKDF (reference sequence). Trimming pared 0 bases from V and 7 bases from J, leaving 15 bases between.

This clonotype was counted a single time. This chain joins TRBV18 and TRBJ1-2, with D maybe TRBD1 (5 bases). V gave up 3 bases and J gave up 4 bases, with 12 bases separating them. The germline CDR1 and CDR2 sequences are KGHSH and LQKENI. The CDR3 extends over 14 amino acids. The CDR3: CASSPTTEFYGYTF. CDR3 nucleotides: TGTGCCAGCTCACCGACGACAGAATTCTATGGCTACACCTTC.

This chain uses TRBV3-1 with TRBJ1-1; 8 nucleotides align to TRBD1. The CDR3 runs 13 residues. With 6 bases clipped from V and 7 bases from J, the junction kept 7 bases outside the gene matches. Germline V lookup: CDR1 LGHDT, CDR2 YNNKEL (reference sequence). The CDR3 reads CASSRQGSGEAFF. The CDR3 DNA reads as TGTGCCAGCAGTCGACAGGGGAGTGGTGAAGCTTTCTTT.

The CDR3 nucleotides are TGCAGTGCAATTCGACAGGGAGGGGATGAAAAACTGTTTTTT. Amino acid sequence: CSAIRQGGDEKLFF. The chain combines TRBV20-1 with TRBJ1-4; 7 nucleotides line up with TRBD1. Germline trimming cut 6 bases from V and 6 bases from J; bases unmatched to any gene: 10. This CDR3 spans 14 amino acids. Germline V gene data show CDR1 as DFQATT and CDR2 as SNEGSKA (reference sequence).

The chain joins TRBV29-1 to TRBJ2-1; D is perhaps TRBD1 or TRBD2 (5 bases each). In germline, CDR1 is SQVTM, CDR2 ANQGSEA. The CDR3 has 13 residues. In DNA form, the CDR3 reads TGCACGGGGCGTTCATCGCTCTACAATGAGCAGTTCTTC. Protein sequence: CTGRSSLYNEQFF.

The rearrangement links TRBV5-1 to TRBJ1-2; TRBD1 aligns across 9 bases. The germline gives CDR1 SGHRS, CDR2 YFSETQ. The CDR3 spans 15 residues. Unmatched junction bases numbered 5, after V lost 0 bases and J lost 5 bases. This CDR3 is CASSLDGTGRYGYTF. The CDR3 DNA sequence: TGCGCCAGCAGCTTGGACGGGACAGGGAGGTATGGCTACACCTTC.

The chain recombines TRBV5-1 with TRBJ2-7, with 12 bases lining up with TRBD2. V shed 1 base, J shed 1 base, and the junction held 3 bases outside the gene matches. There are 16 residues in the CDR3. Looked up from germline, CDR1 is SGHRS and CDR2 is YFSETQ. The CDR3 sequence: CASSLSLAGGSYEQYF. CDR3 nucleotides: TGCGCCAGCAGCTTGTCACTAGCGGGGGGTTCCTACGAGCAGTACTTC. The variable domain in full, completed from reference TRBV5-1 and TRBJ2-7, reads KAGVTQTPRYLIKTRGQQVTLSCSPISGHRSVSWYQQTPGQGLQFLFEYFSETQRNKGNFPGRFSGRQFSNSRSEMNVSTLELGDSALYLCASSLSLAGGSYEQYFGPGTRLTVT.

This clonotype was recorded only once. This rearrangement joins TRBV5-1 to TRBJ2-3; 10 positions agree with TRBD1. CDR1 SGHRS and CDR2 YFSETQ come from the germline V gene. CDR3 length: 16 residues. Trimming at V came to 7 bases and at J to 0 bases, leaving 8 bases not matched to a gene. The DNA of the CDR3 is TGCGCCAGCGGGACAGGGGCCCTTGGAAGCACAGATACGCAGTATTTT. Its translation is CASGTGALGSTDTQYF. Looking up the rest from reference TRBV5-1 and TRBJ2-3 gives the full variable domain: KAGVTQTPRYLIKTRGQQVTLSCSPISGHRSVSWYQQTPGQGLQFLFEYFSETQRNKGNFPGRFSGRQFSNSRSEMNVSTLELGDSALYLCASGTGALGSTDTQYFGPGTRLTVL.

The chain employs TRBV9 and TRBJ2-7; no clear D. Germline-derived CDR1 and CDR2 are SGDLS and YYNGEE. With 0 bases removed from V and 0 bases from J, the gap between germline ends came to 10 bases. The CDR3 is made up of 15 amino acids. In DNA form, the CDR3 reads TGTGCCAGCAGCGTAGACGGTTTTAGCTCCTACGAGCAGTACTTC. Protein product: CASSVDGFSSYEQYF.

The chain employs TRBV19 and TRBJ2-6; D is perhaps TRBD2 (5 bases). This CDR3 is built from 15 residues. Germline V gene data show CDR1 as LNHDA and CDR2 as SQIVND (reference sequence). The V and J ends lost 3 bases and 2 bases respectively, with 8 bases between them. This CDR3 reads CASSMEAAGANVLTF. The CDR3 bases are TGTGCCAGTAGTATGGAGGCTGCTGGGGCCAACGTCCTGACTTTC.

The rearrangement links TRBV19 to TRBJ1-2; D not certain. In germline, CDR1 is LNHDA, CDR2 SQIVND (reference sequence). This CDR3 region has 12 residues. V was shortened by 3 bases and J by 6 bases, with 8 bases between the two germline ends. The CDR3 is CASSMSHDGYTF. In DNA form, the CDR3 reads TGTGCCAGTAGTATGTCCCATGATGGCTACACCTTC.

V gene TRBV6-6 combines with J gene TRBJ1-4; 7 bases align to TRBD1. Germline CDR1 reads MNHNY; CDR2 reads SVGAGI (reference sequence). V trimming: 4 bases; J trimming: 4 bases; junction bases outside the gene matches: 6. The CDR3 runs 15 residues. CDR3 residues: CASSFIRGNNEKLFF. The CDR3 DNA reads as TGTGCCAGCAGTTTCATCAGGGGGAATAATGAAAAACTGTTTTTT.

V usage is TRBV29-1 and J usage is TRBJ2-5, with TRBD2 matching over 12 bases. The V segment lost 7 bases and the J segment 3 bases; nucleotides outside the gene matches: 3. Germline-derived CDR1 and CDR2 are SQVTM and ANQGSEA. The CDR3 runs 13 residues. The CDR3 region is CSAASGGEETQYF. The CDR3 DNA reads TGCAGCGCCGCTAGCGGGGGGGAAGAGACCCAGTACTTC.